A selection of T cell receptor beta chains follows, all from one sample in a study of cytomegalovirus exposure and HLA in healthy donors. Generated by immunoSEQ multiplex PCR, the TCRdb table keeps only in-frame clones and is missing some. In the table there are 55,000 to 75,000 clones, around 90% of which are singletons. Sequencing input: PBMCs. These receptors were collected from a man aged 18 to 29 in good health and CMV-seronegative. The CDR3 runs from the conserved cysteine through the conserved F or W. The D gene is left open where the match is weak. Expanded clones get a size class; other rows say once, few or many, or leave the size out.

>-|TRBJ2-1|TRBV7-3|TRBD2
CASSPLAGVGFVNEQFF
TGTGCCAGCAGCCCCCTAGCGGGAGTCGGTTTTGTGAATGAGCAGTTCTTC
>-|TRBJ1-2|TRBV12-5|TRBD1
CASAKLLLGQVGWDGYTF
TGTGCTAGTGCCAAACTCCTCCTCGGACAGGTTGGCTGGGATGGCTACACCTTC
>-|TRBJ2-5|TRBV7-9|TRBD1
CASSSPVVQGAEETQYF
TGTGCCAGCAGCTCTCCCGTCGTGCAGGGGGCAGAAGAGACCCAGTACTTC
>-|TRBJ2-2|TRBV10-3|-
CAISESRQINTGELFF
TGTGCCATCAGTGAGTCGAGACAGATTAACACCGGGGAGCTGTTTTTT
>-|TRBJ2-3|TRBV6-1|TRBD2
CASIAGSPTDTQYF
TGTGCCAGCATAGCGGGGTCTCCTACAGATACGCAGTATTTT
>-|TRBJ2-3|TRBV7-2|-
CASSLARDTQYF
TGTGCCAGCAGCTTAGCGAGGGATACGCAGTATTTT
>once|TRBJ2-7|TRBV4-2|TRBD2
CASSQDSGRLYEQYF
TGTGCCAGCAGCCAAGATAGCGGGAGGCTCTACGAGCAGTACTTC
>-|TRBJ2-1|TRBV28|TRBD2
CASSSGLAGGYEQFF
TGTGCCAGCAGTTCGGGACTAGCGGGAGGCTATGAGCAGTTCTTC
>-|TRBJ2-1|TRBV6-5|TRBD2
CASSYSSGSYNEQFF
TGTGCCAGCAGTTACTCAAGCGGGAGTTACAATGAACAGTTCTTC
>-|TRBJ2-3|TRBV11-2|TRBD2
CASSGGKGLAAADTQYF
TGTGCCAGCAGCGGGGGGAAGGGACTAGCGGCCGCCGATACGCAGTATTTT
>once|TRBJ2-7|TRBV10-3|TRBD2
CAISESAGVSYEQYF
TGTGCCATCAGTGAGTCTGCGGGAGTCTCTTACGAGCAGTACTTC
>-|TRBJ1-4|TRBV7-2|TRBD1
CASSPDRGNEKLFF
TGTGCCAGCAGCCCGGACAGGGGTAATGAAAAACTGTTTTTT
>-|TRBJ2-7|TRBV19|-
CASSIVGAGEVPIYEQYF
TGTGCCAGTAGTATAGTGGGGGCAGGGGAAGTCCCCATCTACGAGCAGTACTTC
>-|TRBJ2-7|TRBV11-2|-
CASSQDRGTAIEQYF
TGTGCCAGCAGCCAGGACCGGGGGACAGCGATCGAGCAGTACTTC
>-|TRBJ1-2|TRBV25-1|-
CATSGRLPGGGYTF
TGTGCCACCTCGGGGAGACTCCCCGGCGGTGGCTACACCTTC
>-|TRBJ2-7|TRBV28|-
CASSLRTGASYEQYF
TGTGCCAGCAGCTTGAGGACTGGAGCCTCCTACGAGCAGTACTTC
>-|TRBJ2-3|TRBV5-1|-
CASSQDFNTDTQYF
TGCGCCAGCAGCCAAGACTTTAACACAGATACGCAGTATTTT
>-|TRBJ2-2|TRBV6-5|TRBD2
CASRPGLFPGELFF
TGTGCCAGCAGACCGGGACTATTCCCCGGGGAGCTGTTTTTT
>-|TRBJ2-1|TRBV9|TRBD1
CASSASGQGSYNEQFF
TGTGCCAGCAGCGCCTCGGGACAGGGGTCCTACAATGAGCAGTTCTTC
>few|TRBJ1-2|TRBV29-1|TRBD1
CSVGTANGYTF
TGCAGCGTCGGGACAGCAAATGGCTACACCTTC
>-|TRBJ1-1|TRBV14|-
CASSQEGVGMNTEAFF
TGTGCCAGCAGCCAAGAAGGGGTTGGGATGAACACTGAAGCTTTCTTT
>-|TRBJ2-2|TRBV13|-
CASSPPYPGSDTGELFF
TGTGCCAGCAGCCCGCCATACCCCGGGAGTGACACCGGGGAGCTGTTTTTT
>-|TRBJ1-1|TRBV9|-
CASSARPGNTEAFF
TGTGCCAGCAGCGCCCGACCAGGGAACACTGAAGCTTTCTTT
>-|TRBJ2-7|TRBV7-2|-
CASSLVSVGGGSYEQYF
TGTGCCAGCAGCTTAGTGTCTGTGGGAGGCGGCTCCTACGAGCAGTACTTC
>-|TRBJ2-3|TRBV7-9|TRBD2
CASSLVAGATDTQYF
TGTGCCAGCAGCTTAGTAGCGGGAGCTACAGATACGCAGTATTTT
>few|TRBJ2-1|TRBV4-2|-
CASSQDRRDEQFF
TGTGCCAGCAGCCAAGATCGCAGGGATGAGCAGTTCTTC
>-|TRBJ2-7|TRBV28|TRBD2
CASIGGLAVYEQYF
TGTGCCAGCATAGGGGGACTAGCAGTCTACGAGCAGTACTTC
>-|TRBJ2-7|TRBV7-9|-
CASKDTSSYEQYF
TGTGCCAGCAAAGATACAAGCTCCTACGAGCAGTACTTC
>-|TRBJ2-3|TRBV19|TRBD2
CASSVRGGEDTQYF
TGTGCCAGTAGTGTTCGGGGAGGGGAAGATACGCAGTATTTT
>-|TRBJ1-2|TRBV29-1|TRBD1
CSVLGTGGSYGYTF
TGCAGCGTTCTCGGGACAGGGGGCTCCTATGGCTACACCTTC
>-|TRBJ1-2|TRBV7-2|-
CASSLEGRGGYTF
TGTGCCAGCAGCTTAGAGGGTCGGGGTGGCTACACCTTC
>-|TRBJ1-1|TRBV19|-
CASSIRLNTEAFF
TGTGCCAGTAGTATTCGACTCAACACTGAAGCTTTCTTT
>-|TRBJ2-7|TRBV18|-
CASSPRRSQGSHEQYF
TGTGCCAGCTCACCACGCCGTTCTCAGGGGTCCCACGAGCAGTACTTC
>once|TRBJ2-1|TRBV30|-
CASAQSYYNEQFF
TGTGCCTCCGCCCAATCCTACTACAATGAGCAGTTCTTC
>-|TRBJ1-2|TRBV11-2|-
CASSLAGISGYTF
TGTGCCAGCAGCTTAGCAGGGATAAGTGGCTACACCTTC
>-|TRBJ2-3|TRBV7-3|TRBD1
CASSLRDSLRPDTQYF
TGTGCCAGCAGCCTCAGGGACAGTCTAAGGCCAGATACGCAGTATTTT
>-|TRBJ2-1|TRBV5-4|TRBD1
CASSFKQGESYNEQFF
TGTGCCAGCAGCTTCAAACAGGGGGAATCCTACAATGAGCAGTTCTTC
>few|TRBJ2-1|TRBV27|TRBD2
CATARESLAGNYNEQFF
TGTGCCACCGCACGAGAGAGTTTAGCGGGGAATTACAATGAGCAGTTCTTC
>-|TRBJ2-4|TRBV12-1|-
CASSKGDKNIQYF
TGTGCCAGCAGCAAGGGGGACAAAAACATTCAGTACTTC
>-|TRBJ2-1|TRBV4-3|-
CATAGQDSYNEQFF
TGCGCCACCGCGGGGCAGGACTCCTACAATGAGCAGTTCTTC
>-|TRBJ2-7|TRBV29-1|TRBD2
CSVEGLAGVPEQYF
TGCAGCGTTGAAGGCCTAGCGGGAGTGCCTGAGCAGTACTTC
>-|TRBJ2-7|TRBV27|TRBD2
CASSLGAGGYEQYF
TGTGCCAGCAGTTTAGGGGCGGGAGGCTACGAGCAGTACTTC
>-|TRBJ1-5|TRBV19|-
CASSRLLASNQPQHF
TGTGCCAGTAGTAGACTGTTGGCTAGCAATCAGCCCCAGCATTTT
>-|TRBJ2-5|TRBV28|TRBD1
CASGFDPTIGTRTGLYF
TGTGCCAGCGGTTTCGACCCCACTATAGGGACGCGGACAGGTCTGTACTTC